The clone carrying this TCR beta chain was seen at least ten times. Its antigen is currently unknown. These data belong to a study of T cells in Graves' hyperthyroidism and ophthalmopathy. Study results and limitations: A model of 13 V-J features distinguished ophthalmopathy from stable hyperthyroidism.

CDR3 size: 15 residues. CDR1 and CDR2 (germline): ENHRY, SYGVKD. Trimming took off 8 bases at V and 4 bases at J, with 18 bases between the two ends. RNA transcripts yielded amplified TCR beta CDR3 regions. The primer set for the first-round RT-PCR of the TCR CDR3 was HTBI. TCRdb re-derived calls from the multiplex PCR reads in MiXCR, one entry per CDR3 protein. In the table there are under 400,000 distinct CDR3 sequences, around 13% of which are singletons. This chain connects TRBV10-3 to TRBJ2-1; D uncertain. This receptor was identified in a woman aged 55-69 years with Graves' hyperthyroidism. Sequenced sample: blood. This chain's CDR3 is CAIGPSGINYNEQFF. The DNA of the CDR3 is TGTGCCATCGGGCCGTCAGGCATTAATTACAATGAGCAGTTCTTC.